This paragraph covers one T cell receptor (beta chain) sequence. Its antigen is currently unknown. The repertoire was sequenced with immunoSEQ multiplex PCR; TCRdb's copy has only in-frame clones and lacks some. The table records some 87,000 clones, around 86% of them present only once. The J segment lost 4 bases and the V segment lost 5 bases, leaving 8 bases of the junction unmatched. In germline, CDR1 is SEHNR, CDR2 FQNEAQ (reference sequence). The CDR3 has 15 residues. These data are taken from a study of radiotherapy plus CTLA-4 blockade in lung cancer. Study-wide results and caveats: Expansion of tumor-derived TCR clones was observed in blood after radiotherapy plus ipilimumab. Best predicting response, reportedly, were early blood T cell clone dynamics, with interferon-beta.

Chemo-refractory metastatic non-small-cell lung cancer patients received focal radiation with ipilimumab CTLA-4 blockade. The input for sequencing was peripheral blood, taken from a patient treated with radiotherapy plus ipilimumab. The gene calls are TRBV7-9 and TRBJ1-5; 7 nucleotides match TRBD1. This TCR was recovered from a human donor with non-small cell lung cancer that progressed on radiotherapy plus ipilimumab. The CDR3 is CASSQTGKGNQPQHF. For the CDR3, the DNA is TGTGCCAGCAGCCAGACAGGGAAGGGAAATCAGCCCCAGCATTTT.